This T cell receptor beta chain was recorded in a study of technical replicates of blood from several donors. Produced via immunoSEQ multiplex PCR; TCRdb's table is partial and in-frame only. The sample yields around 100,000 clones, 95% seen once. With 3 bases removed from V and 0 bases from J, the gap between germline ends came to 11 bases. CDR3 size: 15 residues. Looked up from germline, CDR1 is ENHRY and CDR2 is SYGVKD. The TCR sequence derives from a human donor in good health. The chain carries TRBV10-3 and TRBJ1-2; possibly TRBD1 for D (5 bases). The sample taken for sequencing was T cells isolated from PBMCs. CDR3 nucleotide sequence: TGTGCCATCAGTGACAGGGTTGAGGCTAACTATGGCTACACCTTC. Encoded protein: CAISDRVEANYGYTF.